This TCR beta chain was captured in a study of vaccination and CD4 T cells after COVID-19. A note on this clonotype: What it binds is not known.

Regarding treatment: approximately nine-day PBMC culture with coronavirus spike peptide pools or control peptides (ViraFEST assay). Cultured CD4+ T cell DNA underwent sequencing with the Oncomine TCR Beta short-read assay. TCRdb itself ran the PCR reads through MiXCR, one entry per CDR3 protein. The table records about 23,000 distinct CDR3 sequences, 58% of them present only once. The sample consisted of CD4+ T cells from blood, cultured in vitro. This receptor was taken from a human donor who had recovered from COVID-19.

CDR3 sequence (DNA): TGTGCCAGCAGCTTGCAACAGGGGGGCCACGAGCAGTACTTC. As protein: CASSLQQGGHEQYF. V and J are TRBV7-8 and TRBJ2-7; 8 bases are shared with TRBD1. This CDR3 has 14 residues. Germline V lookup: CDR1 SGHVS, CDR2 FQNEAQ. Unmatched junction bases numbered 6, after V lost 3 bases and J lost 5 bases.